These T cell receptor beta chains were read from a single sample in a study of blood T cell repertoires in COVID-19. The data were produced by immunoSEQ multiplex PCR, yet TCRdb's version contains in-frame clones alone and is incomplete. Of fewer than 95,000 clones listed, about 85% are singletons. What was sequenced was peripheral blood. These receptors came from a male donor with acute or convalescent COVID-19. Both conserved end residues are part of each CDR3. A D gene is named only where the DNA matches it firmly. Where a row states a size, it is once, few, many or the class of an expanded clone; other rows omit it.

CDR3 | DNA | size | J | D | V
CASSLGPGQGGGYTF | TGCGCCAGCAGCTTGGGCCCGGGACAGGGGGGCGGCTACACCTTC | - | TRBJ1-2 | TRBD1 | TRBV5-1
CASSHLTGGSSGNTIYF | TGTGCCAGCAGCCATTTAACGGGGGGCTCGTCAGGAAACACCATATATTTT | - | TRBJ1-3 | - | TRBV27
CASSYSLAGQETQYF | TGTGCCAGCAGTTACTCGCTAGCGGGCCAAGAGACCCAGTACTTC | - | TRBJ2-5 | TRBD2 | TRBV6-5
CASSQADSRETQYF | TGTGCCAGCAGCCAAGCCGACAGCCGAGAGACCCAGTACTTC | - | TRBJ2-5 | - | TRBV14
CASTTGGQNTEAFF | TGTGCCAGTACCACAGGGGGTCAGAACACTGAAGCTTTCTTT | - | TRBJ1-1 | TRBD1 | TRBV19
CASSQKLAGEQFF | TGTGCCAGCAGCCAGAAACTAGCGGGGGAGCAGTTCTTC | - | TRBJ2-1 | TRBD2 | TRBV4-2
CASSYSWARTRNEQFF | TGTGCCAGCAGTTACTCTTGGGCTCGCACGAGAAATGAGCAGTTCTTC | once | TRBJ2-1 | - | TRBV6-5
CASSSPGDSGNTIYF | TGTGCCAGCAGCTCTCCGGGGGACTCTGGAAACACCATATATTTT | - | TRBJ1-3 | - | TRBV5-4
CSVQGVSEQYF | TGCAGCGTACAGGGGGTCTCCGAGCAGTACTTC | - | TRBJ2-7 | TRBD1 | TRBV29-1
CATKPPGQNSNYGYTF | TGTGCCACCAAACCCCCGGGACAAAACTCTAACTATGGCTACACCTTC | - | TRBJ1-2 | - | TRBV19
CASSQDLATGELFF | TGTGCCAGCAGCCAAGATCTGGCCACCGGGGAGCTGTTTTTT | - | TRBJ2-2 | - | TRBV3-1/TRBV3-2
CASSTIEGSRPQHF | TGTGCCAGCTCCACCATTGAGGGATCCCGGCCCCAGCATTTT | - | TRBJ1-5 | - | TRBV18
CASGTEHEKLFF | TGTGCCAGCGGGACAGAGCATGAAAAACTGTTTTTT | - | TRBJ1-4 | TRBD1 | TRBV2
CATSDPGLSSGANVLTF | TGTGCCACCAGTGATCCGGGACTGAGCTCTGGGGCCAACGTCCTGACTTTC | - | TRBJ2-6 | - | TRBV24-1
CASSPPPGGEAFF | TGTGCCAGCAGCCCACCCCCAGGGGGTGAAGCTTTCTTT | - | TRBJ1-1 | TRBD1 | TRBV3-1/TRBV3-2
CASSQHRTGRYEQYF | TGTGCCAGCAGCCAACACAGGACAGGGAGGTACGAGCAGTACTTC | - | TRBJ2-7 | TRBD1 | TRBV3-1/TRBV3-2
CSVDQAGGGITDTQYF | TGCAGCGTTGACCAGGCGGGGGGCGGTATTACAGATACGCAGTATTTT | - | TRBJ2-3 | TRBD2 | TRBV29-1
CASSDPQGARYEQYF | TGTGCCAGCAGTGACCCCCAGGGGGCTAGGTACGAGCAGTACTTC | once | TRBJ2-7 | TRBD1 | TRBV28
CASSRGSWETQYF | TGTGCCAGCAGCCGGGGGAGTTGGGAGACCCAGTACTTC | - | TRBJ2-5 | - | TRBV2
CASSRDFGSPLHF | TGTGCCAGCAGCAGAGATTTCGGTTCACCCCTCCACTTT | once | TRBJ1-6 | - | TRBV14
CASRPQGNSYEQYF | TGTGCCAGCAGACCGCAGGGAAACTCCTACGAGCAGTACTTC | - | TRBJ2-7 | - | TRBV28
CASSYNVGFTEAFF | TGTGCCAGCAGTTACAATGTCGGGTTCACTGAAGCTTTCTTT | - | TRBJ1-1 | - | TRBV6-5
CASSPQDFTSGGTEAFF | TGTGCCAGCAGTCCTCAGGACTTCACCTCAGGGGGCACTGAAGCTTTCTTT | - | TRBJ1-1 | TRBD1 | TRBV6-6
CASSSRGDQPQHF | TGTGCCAGTAGTTCCAGGGGCGATCAGCCCCAGCATTTT | - | TRBJ1-5 | - | TRBV19
CAISRTSGGGDTQYF | TGTGCCATCAGTCGTACTAGCGGGGGAGGAGATACGCAGTATTTT | - | TRBJ2-3 | TRBD2 | TRBV10-3
CASSLGTANYGYTF | TGTGCCAGCAGCTTAGGGACAGCCAACTATGGCTACACCTTC | - | TRBJ1-2 | - | TRBV7-8
CSVRDRSEKLFF | TGCAGCGTCCGGGACAGGAGTGAAAAACTGTTTTTT | - | TRBJ1-4 | TRBD1 | TRBV29-1
CASSRDSHFEQYF | TGTGCCAGCAGCCGGGACTCTCACTTCGAGCAGTACTTC | - | TRBJ2-7 | - | TRBV5-6
CASSKNQGAEAFF | TGCGCCAGCAGCAAAAATCAGGGGGCTGAAGCTTTCTTT | - | TRBJ1-1 | TRBD1 | TRBV5-1
CASSLEDRGAQPQHF | TGTGCCAGCAGCTTAGAGGACAGGGGAGCCCAGCCCCAGCATTTT | - | TRBJ1-5 | TRBD1 | TRBV11-2
CASSETGTVNSPLHF | TGTGCCAGCAGTGAAACCGGGACAGTAAATTCACCCCTCCACTTT | once | TRBJ1-6 | TRBD1 | TRBV6-1
CASSVGGAYGYTF | TGTGCCAGCAGTGTAGGGGGCGCCTATGGCTACACCTTC | - | TRBJ1-2 | TRBD1 | TRBV27
CASRTKNPGQVTGANVLTF | TGTGCCAGTAGAACAAAGAATCCGGGACAGGTCACTGGGGCCAACGTCCTGACTTTC | - | TRBJ2-6 | TRBD1 | TRBV19
CASSAADTNYGYTF | TGTGCCAGCAGCGCGGCGGACACAAACTATGGCTACACCTTC | - | TRBJ1-2 | - | TRBV25-1
CATSDRTGPEETQYF | TGTGCCACCAGTGACCGGACAGGGCCGGAAGAGACCCAGTACTTC | - | TRBJ2-5 | TRBD1 | TRBV24-1
CAALRLRGTDTQYF | TGTGCCGCCCTCCGGTTACGGGGGACAGATACGCAGTATTTT | once | TRBJ2-3 | - | TRBV30
CASSQENLIPGAAFF | TGCGCCAGCAGCCAAGAGAACCTAATCCCAGGGGCAGCTTTCTTT | - | TRBJ1-1 | - | TRBV4-1